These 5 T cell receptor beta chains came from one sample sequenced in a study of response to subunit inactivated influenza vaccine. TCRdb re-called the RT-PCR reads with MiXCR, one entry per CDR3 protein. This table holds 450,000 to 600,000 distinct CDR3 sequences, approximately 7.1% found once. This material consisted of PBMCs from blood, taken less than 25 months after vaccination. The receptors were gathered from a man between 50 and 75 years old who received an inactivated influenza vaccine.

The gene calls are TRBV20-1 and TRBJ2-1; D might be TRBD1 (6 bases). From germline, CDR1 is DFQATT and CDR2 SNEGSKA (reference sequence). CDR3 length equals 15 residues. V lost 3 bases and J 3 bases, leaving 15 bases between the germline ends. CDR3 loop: CSASSRQGYYNEQFF. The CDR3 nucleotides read TGCAGTGCTAGTAGTAGGCAGGGGTACTACAATGAGCAGTTCTTC.

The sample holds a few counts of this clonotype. This CDR3 reads CSGGRDRYEQYF. The CDR3, as DNA: TGCAGCGGGGGGCGGGATAGGTACGAGCAGTACTTC. This chain joins TRBV29-1 and TRBJ2-7, with D possibly being TRBD1 or TRBD2 (6 bases each). Trimming took off 7 bases at V and 4 bases at J, with 14 bases between the two ends. CDR1 and CDR2 (germline): SQVTM, ANQGSEA. The CDR3 totals 12 residues.

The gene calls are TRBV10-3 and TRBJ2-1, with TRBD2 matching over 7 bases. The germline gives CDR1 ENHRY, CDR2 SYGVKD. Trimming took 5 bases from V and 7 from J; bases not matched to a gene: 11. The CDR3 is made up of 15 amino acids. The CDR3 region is CAISMGGRIWNEQFF. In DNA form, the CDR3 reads TGTGCCATCAGTATGGGAGGGAGGATATGGAATGAGCAGTTCTTC.

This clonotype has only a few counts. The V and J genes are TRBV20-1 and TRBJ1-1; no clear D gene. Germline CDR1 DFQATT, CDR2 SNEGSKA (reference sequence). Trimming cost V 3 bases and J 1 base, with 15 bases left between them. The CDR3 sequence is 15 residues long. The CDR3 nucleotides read TGCAGTGCTAGCGACTGGCACACGGGGAACACTGAAGCTTTCTTT. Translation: CSASDWHTGNTEAFF.

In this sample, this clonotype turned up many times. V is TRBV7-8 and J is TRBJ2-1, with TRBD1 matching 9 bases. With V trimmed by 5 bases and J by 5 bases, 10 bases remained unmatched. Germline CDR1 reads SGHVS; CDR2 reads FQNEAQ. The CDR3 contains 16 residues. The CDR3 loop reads CASSDMDRGRNNEQFF. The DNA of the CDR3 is TGTGCCAGCAGCGATATGGACAGGGGACGAAACAATGAGCAGTTCTTC.